This record covers a single T cell receptor beta chain. The target antigen is unknown. The CDR3 loop spans 15 amino acids. Deletions cut 2 bases from V and 2 bases from J, with 10 bases between. Germline V gene lookup returns CDR1 SGHTA and CDR2 FQGTGA. This sample was taken from a study of response to subunit inactivated influenza vaccine. The study's findings and limits: The authors suggested that every seasonal influenza vaccination recruits few new T cells.

MiXCR, run by TCRdb on the RT-PCR reads, gives a single entry per CDR3 protein. Of 800,000 to 1,000,000 distinct CDR3 sequences detected, 21% appear once; the ten largest clones hold about 10%. The sequence came from a man aged 50 or older who received an inactivated influenza vaccine. Source: PBMCs from blood, taken roughly 5 days after vaccination. The chain uses TRBV7-3 and TRBJ2-1; unclear D gene. CDR3 amino acids: CASSLVGSTYNEQFF. In DNA, the CDR3 is TGTGCCAGCAGCTTAGTCGGTAGTACCTACAATGAGCAGTTCTTC.